This T cell receptor (beta chain) stems from a study of blood T cells in healthy people across ages. The use of a sample-barcoded 5' primer and a J-beta primer mix characterized a second PCR of about 7 to 12 cycles. TCRdb recomputed calls from the 5' RACE reads with MiXCR, one row per CDR3 protein. The sample shows approximately 880,000 distinct CDR3 sequences, roughly 50% of them seen only once. The study recruited healthy Caucasian donors from Russia who were aged roughly 6 to 100. General observations from the study: Diversity estimated from one million T cells was considered an underestimate.

Concerning this clonotype: Antigen specificity is unknown.

V gave up 5 bases and J gave up 0 bases, with 8 bases separating them. CDR3 length: 14 residues. Germline V gene sequence: CDR1 SGHTA, CDR2 FQGNSA. The sequenced sample consisted of blood. The source of this sequence is a young man in good health. The chain carries TRBV7-2 and TRBJ1-5; no reliable D call. The CDR3 DNA is TGTGCCAGCAGCCAATCAAATAGCAATCAGCCCCAGCATTTT. This gives the protein CASSQSNSNQPQHF.